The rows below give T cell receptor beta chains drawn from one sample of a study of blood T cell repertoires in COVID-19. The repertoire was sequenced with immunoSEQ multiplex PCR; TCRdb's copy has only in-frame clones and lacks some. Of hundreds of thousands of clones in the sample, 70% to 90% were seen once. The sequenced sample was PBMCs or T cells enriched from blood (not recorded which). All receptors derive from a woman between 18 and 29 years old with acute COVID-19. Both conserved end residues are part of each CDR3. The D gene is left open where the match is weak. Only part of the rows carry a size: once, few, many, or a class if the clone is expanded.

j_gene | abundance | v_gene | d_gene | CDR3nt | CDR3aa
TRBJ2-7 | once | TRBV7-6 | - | TGTGCCAGCAGCCGATACAGGGACGAGCAGTACTTC | CASSRYRDEQYF
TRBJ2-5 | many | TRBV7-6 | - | TGTGCCAGCAGTGTGGCCGGGAAAACTCAGGGGGAGACCCAGTACTTC | CASSVAGKTQGETQYF
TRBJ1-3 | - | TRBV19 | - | TGTGCCAGTAGTATAGACGGGAGGGCCTCTGGAAACACCATATATTTT | CASSIDGRASGNTIYF
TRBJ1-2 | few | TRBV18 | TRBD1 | TGTGCCAGCTCACCGGACAGGGCTAATGGCTACACCTTC | CASSPDRANGYTF
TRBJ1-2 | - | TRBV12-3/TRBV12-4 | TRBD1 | TGTGCCAGCAGGGGGGACAGGGGGGAAGGCTACACCTTC | CASRGDRGEGYTF
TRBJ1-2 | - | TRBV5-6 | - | TGTGCCAGCAGCCTAGGGGATTTCTATGGCTACACCTTC | CASSLGDFYGYTF
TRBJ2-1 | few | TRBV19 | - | TGTGCCAGTAGCCCTCGATTTGGAGGTAGCTACAATGAGCAGTTCTTC | CASSPRFGGSYNEQFF
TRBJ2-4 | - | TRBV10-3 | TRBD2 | TGTGCCAACGGGGGGGCCAAAAACATTCAGTACTTC | CANGGAKNIQYF
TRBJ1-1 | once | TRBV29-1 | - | TGCAGCGTAGAGGACCGACTAAAGAACACTGAAGCTTTCTTT | CSVEDRLKNTEAFF
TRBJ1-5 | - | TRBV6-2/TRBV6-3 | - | TGTGCCAGCAGTTGGGGGCAGGGAGACAATCAGCCCCAGCATTTT | CASSWGQGDNQPQHF
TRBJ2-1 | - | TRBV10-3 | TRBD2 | TGTGCCATCAGTGAGGAGGCGGGAGGGGTTGGCAATGAGCAGTTCTTC | CAISEEAGGVGNEQFF
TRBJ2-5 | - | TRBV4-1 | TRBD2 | TGCGCCAGCAGCCAAGCGCTAGCGGGGGCACCGGGGGAGACCCAGTACTTC | CASSQALAGAPGETQYF
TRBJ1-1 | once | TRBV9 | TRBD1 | TGTGCCAGCAGCGTAGTTGGGACAGGGGACACTGAAGCTTTCTTT | CASSVVGTGDTEAFF
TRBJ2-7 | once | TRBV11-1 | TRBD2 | TGTGCCAGCAGCTTAGGGGCTAGCGGGGCCTACGAGCAGTACTTC | CASSLGASGAYEQYF
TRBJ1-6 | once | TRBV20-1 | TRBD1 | TGCAGTGCTAGTGACGGGGACAGGGCTTCACCCCTCCACTTT | CSASDGDRASPLHF
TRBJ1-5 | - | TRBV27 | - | TGTGCCAGCAGTTTATCTCACAATGGGGCCAATCAGCCCCAGCATTTT | CASSLSHNGANQPQHF
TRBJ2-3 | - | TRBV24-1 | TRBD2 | TGTGCCACCAGTGATACTGGACTAGCGGGCAGCACGCAGTATTTT | CATSDTGLAGSTQYF
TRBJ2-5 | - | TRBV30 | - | TGTGCCTGGAGTACAGGGTCAGAGACCCAGTACTTC | CAWSTGSETQYF
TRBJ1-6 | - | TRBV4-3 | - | TGCGCCAGCAGCCAAGCCCTACAGGGTGCCCTGGGGTCACCCCTCCACTTT | CASSQALQGALGSPLHF
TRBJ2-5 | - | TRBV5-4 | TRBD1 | TGTGCCAGCAGCTTGCCCAAAGGACAGGGGAGCGGAGGGGAGACCCAGTACTTC | CASSLPKGQGSGGETQYF
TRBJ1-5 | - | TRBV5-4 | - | TGTGCCAGCTCGACGGGAGGCATAAGCAATCAGCCCCAGCATTTT | CASSTGGISNQPQHF
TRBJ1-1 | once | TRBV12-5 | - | TGTGCTAGTGGTTTGGAAAATCGGGGGGGCACTGAAGCTTTCTTT | CASGLENRGGTEAFF
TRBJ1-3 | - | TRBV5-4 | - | TGTGCCAGCATGGAGTTCCCAACTGGAAACACCATATATTTT | CASMEFPTGNTIYF
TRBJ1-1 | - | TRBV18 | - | TGTGCCAGCTCACACCGACTGAGAAATGAAGCTTTCTTT | CASSHRLRNEAFF
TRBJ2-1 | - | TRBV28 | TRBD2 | TGTGCCAGCAGCCTGACTAGCGGGAGTTTCTATGAGCAGTTCTTC | CASSLTSGSFYEQFF
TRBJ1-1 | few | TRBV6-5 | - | TGTGCCAGCAGTTACCGGTGGGGCCGGGACACTGAAGCTTTCTTT | CASSYRWGRDTEAFF
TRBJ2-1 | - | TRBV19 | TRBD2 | TGTGCCAGTAGTAGCAGCGGGAGATCCTACAATGAGCAGTTCTTC | CASSSSGRSYNEQFF
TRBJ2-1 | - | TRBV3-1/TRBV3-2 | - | TGTGCCAGCAGCCAAGAAGGGGAAAGCAATGAGCAGTTCTTC | CASSQEGESNEQFF
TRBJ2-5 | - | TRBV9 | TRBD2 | TGTGCCAGCAGCGTAGCCGGCTCTAGCGGGAGTGGGGAGACCCAGTACTTC | CASSVAGSSGSGETQYF
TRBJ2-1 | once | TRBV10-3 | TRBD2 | TGTGCCATCGGGGAGCGGGAGGGGGCCAGTGAGCAGTTCTTC | CAIGEREGASEQFF
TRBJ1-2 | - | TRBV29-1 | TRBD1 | TGCAGCGTTGAGAGTCCCAACAGGGGGCTAGGGGGCTACACCTTC | CSVESPNRGLGGYTF
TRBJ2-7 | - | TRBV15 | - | TGTGCCACCAGCAGCGCGGGGAGTCCCTACGAGCAGTACTTC | CATSSAGSPYEQYF
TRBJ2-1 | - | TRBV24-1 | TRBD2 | TGTGCCACCAGTGACACCGGGACTAGCGGGTTGAATGAGCAGTTCTTC | CATSDTGTSGLNEQFF
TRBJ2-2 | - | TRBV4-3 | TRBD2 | TGCGCCAGCAGCCAAGGATCTAGCGGGGCCACCGGGGAGCTGTTTTTT | CASSQGSSGATGELFF
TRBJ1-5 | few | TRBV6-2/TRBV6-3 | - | TGTGCCAGCAGTTACGTAGGGGCCCAGCCCCAGCATTTT | CASSYVGAQPQHF
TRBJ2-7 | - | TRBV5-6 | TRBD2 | TGTGCCAGCAGCCCTTCCCGCGGGGGCGAGCAGTACTTC | CASSPSRGGEQYF
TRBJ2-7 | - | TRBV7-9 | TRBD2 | TGTGCCAGCAGCATACCGACTGTAGCGGGGACCTACGAGCAGTACTTC | CASSIPTVAGTYEQYF
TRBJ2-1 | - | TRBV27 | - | TGTGCCAGCAGTCGAGGGGGGGGCTACAATGAGCAGTTCTTC | CASSRGGGYNEQFF
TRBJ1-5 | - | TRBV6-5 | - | TGTGCCAGCAGTCCGGGGAATCAGCCCCAGCATTTT | CASSPGNQPQHF
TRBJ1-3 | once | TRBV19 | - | TGTGCCAGTAGTATCGGCAGGGAATATGGAAACACCATATATTTT | CASSIGREYGNTIYF
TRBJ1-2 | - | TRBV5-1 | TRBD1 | TGCGCCAGCAGCCCCATGACGGGACAGGGGGTTCACTTC | CASSPMTGQGVHF
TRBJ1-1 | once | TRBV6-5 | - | TGTGCCAGCGGGCAACAGGGAAGTCCCACTGAAGCTTTCTTT | CASGQQGSPTEAFF
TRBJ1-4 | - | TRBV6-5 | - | TGTGCCAGCAGTTACACTTCCGACGGAGTAAAACTGTTTTTT | CASSYTSDGVKLFF
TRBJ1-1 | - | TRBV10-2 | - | TGCGCCAGCAGTTTGGGGCAAATGACTGAAGCTTTCTTT | CASSLGQMTEAFF
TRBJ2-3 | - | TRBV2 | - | TGTGCCAGCAGTGAGAGGTTGGATACGCAGTATTTT | CASSERLDTQYF
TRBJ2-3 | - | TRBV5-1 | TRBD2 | TGCGCCAGCAGTCCCTGGACTAGCGGGGGCACAGATACGCAGTATTTT | CASSPWTSGGTDTQYF
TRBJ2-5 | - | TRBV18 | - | TGTGCCAGCACAAATATTTCCGCCCAGTACTTC | CASTNISAQYF
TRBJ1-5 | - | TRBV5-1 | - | TGCGCCAGCAGCTTGGAAGGGGCAGGTAATCAGCCCCAGCATTTT | CASSLEGAGNQPQHF
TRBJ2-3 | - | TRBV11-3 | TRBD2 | TGTGCCAGCAGCTCTTTACGGGGGGGAGGAGATACGCAGTATTTT | CASSSLRGGGDTQYF
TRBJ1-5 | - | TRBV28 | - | TGTGCCAGCAGTCCCTTGCCGGGAGGGTTACAGCCCCAGCATTTT | CASSPLPGGLQPQHF
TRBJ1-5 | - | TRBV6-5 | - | TGTGCCAGCGGCGGCGGAGATAGCAATCAGCCCCAGCATTTT | CASGGGDSNQPQHF
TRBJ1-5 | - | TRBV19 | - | TGTGCCAGTAGTATAGGACAGGTTAGCAATCAGCCCCAGCATTTT | CASSIGQVSNQPQHF
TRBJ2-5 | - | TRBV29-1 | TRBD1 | TGCAGCGTGACCAGGGGGCGGAGGGGAGAGACCCAGTACTTC | CSVTRGRRGETQYF
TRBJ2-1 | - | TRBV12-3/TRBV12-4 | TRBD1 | TGTGCCAGTACAGGGGACAATGAGCAGTTCTTC | CASTGDNEQFF
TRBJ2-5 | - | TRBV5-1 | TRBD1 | TGCGCCAGCAGCTTGGACTCGGGACAGGGGTGGCAGACCCAGTACTTC | CASSLDSGQGWQTQYF